This TCR beta chain was found in a study of post-analysis software for immune sequencing data. For the study at large: Patients with relapsing-remitting, secondary progressive and progressive-relapsing multiple sclerosis courses were all represented.

The CDR3 has 17 amino acids. Germline loops: CDR1 MNHNS, CDR2 SASEGT. The V and J ends lost 7 bases and 2 bases, in that order; junction bases with no gene match: 16. This clonotype appeared a few times. The antigen is undetermined. General study results and limits: F-measure co-clustering was strong for batch-matched samples. There were roughly 5 TRBV segments more frequent in patients than controls, and TRBV5-6, TRBV5-1 and TRBV20-1 were among them. In multiple sclerosis, normalized Chao1 diversity was significantly below that of controls.

Researchers reported that TCR beta cDNA libraries carried unique molecular identifiers. T cells numbering about 0.95 to 11 million gave rise to 400,000 to 550,000 cDNA molecules. One entry per CDR3 protein, called by TCRdb with MiXCR from the PCR reads. The sample lists 650,000 to 850,000 distinct CDR3 sequences, roughly 50% occurring once. This TCR was recovered from a girl aged 5-17 years with multiple sclerosis. The sequenced sample was blood. The chain is built from TRBV6-1 and TRBJ2-7, with 8 positions matching TRBD1. The CDR3 sequence is CASTVTTGQGQTYEQYF. In nucleotides, the CDR3 is TGTGCCAGCACCGTAACCACTGGACAGGGACAGACCTACGAGCAGTACTTC.